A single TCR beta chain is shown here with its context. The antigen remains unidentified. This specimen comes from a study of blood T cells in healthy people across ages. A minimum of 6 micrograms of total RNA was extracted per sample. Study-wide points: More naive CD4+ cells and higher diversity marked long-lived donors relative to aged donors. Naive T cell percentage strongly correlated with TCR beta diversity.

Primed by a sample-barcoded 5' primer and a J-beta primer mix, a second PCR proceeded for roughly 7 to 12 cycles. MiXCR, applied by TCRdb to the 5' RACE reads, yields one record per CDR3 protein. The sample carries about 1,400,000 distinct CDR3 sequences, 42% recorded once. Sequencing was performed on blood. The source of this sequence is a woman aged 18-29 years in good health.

The CDR3 nucleotides read TGTGCCACCAGCAGGACCGCGGACCGTCTCTCCTACGAGCAGTACTTC. Translating it yields CATSRTADRLSYEQYF. This chain uses TRBV15 with TRBJ2-7; D uncertain. Trimming removed 3 bases from V and 0 bases from J, with 15 bases in between. This CDR3 comprises 16 residues. Germline V lookup: CDR1 LNHNV, CDR2 YYDKDF (reference sequence).